The 3 T cell receptor beta chains presented below share a single source sample, sequenced in a study of blood T cells in healthy people across ages. The second PCR ran roughly 6 to 12 cycles with a sample-barcoded 5' primer and J-beta primers. Each CDR3 protein is one row after TCRdb ran MiXCR on the 5' RACE reads. Of hundreds of thousands of distinct CDR3 sequences listed, around 54% are singletons. The specimen sequenced was blood. All receptors come from a man aged 55 to 70 in good health.

This clonotype turned up a few times. This chain uses TRBV10-3 with TRBJ1-2; no clear D. The CDR3 runs 13 residues. V lost 7 bases and J 0 bases, leaving 9 bases between the germline ends. The germline V gene encodes CDR1 ENHRY and CDR2 SYGVKD. This CDR3 is CAINDGTNYGYTF. The CDR3, as DNA: TGTGCCATCAATGACGGTACTAACTATGGCTACACCTTC.

This clonotype appeared many times. The chain joins TRBV3-1 to TRBJ2-5; D might be TRBD2 (6 bases). CDR1 LGHDT and CDR2 YNNKEL come from the germline V gene (reference sequence). The length of the CDR3 is 13 residues. V was trimmed by 4 bases and J by 2 bases, leaving 8 bases between them. CDR3 protein: CASSRGVQETQYF. The CDR3 region has the DNA TGTGCCAGCAGCCGGGGGGTGCAAGAGACCCAGTACTTC.

J is TRBJ1-2 and V is TRBV6-1; no reliable D call. Deletions cut 1 base from V and 5 bases from J, with 14 bases between. Germline V gene lookup returns CDR1 MNHNS and CDR2 SASEGT. This CDR3 has 15 amino acids. In DNA form, the CDR3 reads TGTGCCAGCAGTGAAGGTAGTATTACAGTATATGGCTACACCTTC. It is translated as CASSEGSITVYGYTF.